This TCR beta chain was recovered during a study of cytomegalovirus exposure and HLA in healthy donors. 13 Jbeta primers and 60 Vbeta primers were used for the PCR. Assay used: immunoSEQ multiplex PCR; TCRdb lists only in-frame clones, some missing. The data show tens of thousands of clones, around 73% seen once. V shed 4 bases, J shed 0 bases, and the junction held 13 bases outside the gene matches. The CDR3 is 18 residues long. Per the germline V gene, CDR1 is SGHTS and CDR2 is YDEGEE. The receptor was isolated from a middle-aged man in good health and CMV-seronegative. Sequencing was performed on PBMCs. The chain joins TRBV5-8 to TRBJ2-1; 7 bases are shared with TRBD1. The CDR3 coding sequence is TGTGCCAGCAGCCGGGGCTCAAAACAGGGGAGCTCCTACAATGAGCAGTTCTTC. It encodes CASSRGSKQGSSYNEQFF.